A single sample is the source of the 5 T cell receptor beta chains below, sequenced in a study of blood T cell repertoires in COVID-19 (dated by TCRdb to the early 2020s). The receptor library was made with the immunoSEQ multiplex PCR assay. Not all clones reach the TCRdb copy of this immuneACCESS table, which keeps in-frame sequences only. Checked studies attribute under half of the gap to unresolved V genes and leave the rest unexplained. The table for this sample lists hundreds of thousands of clones; over 75% of them were counted only once. The top ten constitute 0.95% to 1.3% of the sample. The sequencing input was PBMCs or T cells enriched from blood (not recorded which). The receptors were gathered from a man aged 25-45 years who had recovered from COVID-19.

The chain carries TRBV3-1 (or the pseudogene TRBV3-2) and TRBJ2-4; 11 bases line up with TRBD1. V was pared by 0 bases and J by 6 bases, with 1 base of the junction left unmatched. Germline lookup yields CDR1 LGHDT and CDR2 YNNKEL (reference sequence). The CDR3 covers 15 residues. CDR3 nucleotides: TGTGCCAGCAGCCAAGATGGGACAGGGGGAAACATTCAGTACTTC. As protein: CASSQDGTGGNIQYF.

V gene TRBV2 combines with J gene TRBJ1-6; D is uncertain. V lost 1 base and J 9 bases, leaving 10 bases between the germline ends. CDR3 length: 14 residues. CDR1 is SNHLY and CDR2 is FYNNEI in the germline V gene. CDR3 DNA sequence: TGTGCCAGCAGTGAAGGAACGAGGGCTTCACCCCTCCACTTT. Protein: CASSEGTRASPLHF.

This chain uses TRBV3-1 (or the pseudogene TRBV3-2) with TRBJ1-4; D unclear. V lost 8 bases, J lost 8 bases, and 12 bases lay in between. Germline assignment: CDR1 LGHDT and CDR2 YNNKEL (reference sequence). CDR3 size: 12 residues. The CDR3 nucleotides read TGTGCCAGCCGGGGAGGTGGGGAAAAACTGTTTTTT. Protein: CASRGGGEKLFF.

A remark on this clone: The sample holds other DNA sequences that translate to the same CDR3. The chain joins TRBV5-1 to TRBJ2-7; 7 nucleotides match TRBD2. Germline CDR1 SGHRS, CDR2 YFSETQ. This CDR3 region has 15 residues. With 0 bases clipped from V and 4 bases from J, the junction kept 7 bases outside the gene matches. The CDR3 reads CASSLEASGPYEQYF. DNA for the CDR3: TGCGCCAGCAGCTTGGAGGCTAGCGGACCATACGAGCAGTACTTC.

The rearrangement links TRBV4-2 to TRBJ1-3, with a tentative D call TRBD1 (5 bases). This CDR3 is 15 amino acids long. V was trimmed by 1 base and J by 0 bases, leaving 7 bases between them. CDR1 and CDR2 from the germline V gene are LGHNA and YNFKEQ. DNA for the CDR3: TGTGCCAGCAGCCAAGTTCAGGGCTCTGGAAACACCATATATTTT. Its protein is CASSQVQGSGNTIYF.